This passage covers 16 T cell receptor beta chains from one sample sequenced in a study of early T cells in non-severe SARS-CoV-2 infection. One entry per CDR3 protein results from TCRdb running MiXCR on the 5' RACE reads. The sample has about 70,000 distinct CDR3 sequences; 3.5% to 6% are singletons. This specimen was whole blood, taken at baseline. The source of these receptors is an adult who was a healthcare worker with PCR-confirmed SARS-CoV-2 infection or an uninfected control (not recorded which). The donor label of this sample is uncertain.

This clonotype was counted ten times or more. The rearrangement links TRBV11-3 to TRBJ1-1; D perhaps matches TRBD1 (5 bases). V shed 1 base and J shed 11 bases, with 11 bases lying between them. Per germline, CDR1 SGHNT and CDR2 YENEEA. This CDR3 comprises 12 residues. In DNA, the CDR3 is TGTGCCAGCAGCTTAGGCGCGGGGGGTGCTTTCTTT. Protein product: CASSLGAGGAFF.

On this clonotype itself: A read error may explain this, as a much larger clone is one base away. This CDR3 is CGSAKTGLSYEQYF. The CDR3 bases are TGTGGCAGCGCGAAAACAGGACTAAGCTACGAGCAGTACTTC. The chain recombines TRBV11-2 with TRBJ2-7; possible D gene TRBD2, 6 bases. This CDR3 region has 14 residues. CDR1 SGHAT and CDR2 FQNNGV come from the germline V gene. The whole variable domain, filled in from reference TRBV11-2 and TRBJ2-7, reads EAGVAQSPRYKIIEKRQSVAFWCNPISGHATLYWYQQILGQGPKLLIQFQNNGVVDDSQLPKDRFSAERLKGVDSTLKIQPAKLEDSAVYLCGSAKTGLSYEQYFGPGTRLTVT.

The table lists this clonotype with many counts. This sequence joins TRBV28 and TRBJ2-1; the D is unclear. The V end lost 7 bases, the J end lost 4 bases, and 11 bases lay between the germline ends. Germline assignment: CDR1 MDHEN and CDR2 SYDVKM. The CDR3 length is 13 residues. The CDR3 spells CASKVLSYNEQFF. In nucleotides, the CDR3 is TGTGCCAGCAAGGTACTATCGTACAATGAGCAGTTCTTC.

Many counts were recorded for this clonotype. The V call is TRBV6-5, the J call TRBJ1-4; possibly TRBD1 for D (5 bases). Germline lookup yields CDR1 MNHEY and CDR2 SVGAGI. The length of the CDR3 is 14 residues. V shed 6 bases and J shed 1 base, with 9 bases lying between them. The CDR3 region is CASRGHLTNEKLFF. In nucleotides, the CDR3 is TGTGCCAGCAGAGGACATTTAACTAATGAAAAACTGTTTTTT.

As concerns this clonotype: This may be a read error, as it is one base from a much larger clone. The CDR3 reads CRGQGQGARNGNTF. DNA for the CDR3: TGCAGGGGACAGGGACAGGGGGCGCGAAATGGCAACACCTTC. V and J are TRBV20-1 and TRBJ1-2, with TRBD1 matching 12 bases. CDR3 length: 14 amino acids. Per the germline V gene, CDR1 is DFQATT and CDR2 is SNEGSKA (reference sequence).

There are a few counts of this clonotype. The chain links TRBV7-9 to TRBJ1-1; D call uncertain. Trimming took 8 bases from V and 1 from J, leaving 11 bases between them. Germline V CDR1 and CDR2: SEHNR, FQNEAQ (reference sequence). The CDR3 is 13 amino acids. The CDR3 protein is CASYFEGNTEAFF. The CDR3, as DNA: TGTGCCAGCTACTTCGAGGGGAACACTGAAGCTTTCTTT.

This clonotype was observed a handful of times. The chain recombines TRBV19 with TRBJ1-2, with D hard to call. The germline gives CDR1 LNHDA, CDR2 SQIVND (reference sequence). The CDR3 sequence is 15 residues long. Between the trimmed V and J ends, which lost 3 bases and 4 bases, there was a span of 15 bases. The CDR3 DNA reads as TGTGCCAGTAGTATTGGCCCCGGCAGGCGCTATGGCTACACCTTC. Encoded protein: CASSIGPGRRYGYTF.

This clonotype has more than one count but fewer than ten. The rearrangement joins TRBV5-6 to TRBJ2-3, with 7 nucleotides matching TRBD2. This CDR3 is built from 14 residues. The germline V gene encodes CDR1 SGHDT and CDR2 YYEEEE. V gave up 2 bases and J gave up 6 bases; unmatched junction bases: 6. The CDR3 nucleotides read TGTGCCAGCAGCTTTCCGACTAGCTTTGATACGCAGTATTTT. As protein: CASSFPTSFDTQYF.

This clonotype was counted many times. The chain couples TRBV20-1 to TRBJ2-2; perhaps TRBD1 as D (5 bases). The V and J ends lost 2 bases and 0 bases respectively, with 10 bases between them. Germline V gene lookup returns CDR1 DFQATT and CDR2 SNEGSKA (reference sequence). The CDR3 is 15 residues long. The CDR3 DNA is TGCAGTGCTAGAAGGGGCTCGGCGAACACCGGGGAGCTGTTTTTT. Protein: CSARRGSANTGELFF.

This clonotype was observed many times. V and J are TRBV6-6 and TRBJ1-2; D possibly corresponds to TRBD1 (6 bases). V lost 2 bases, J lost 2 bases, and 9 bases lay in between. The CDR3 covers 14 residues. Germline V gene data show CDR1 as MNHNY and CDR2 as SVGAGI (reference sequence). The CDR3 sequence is CASSYQGPNYGYTF. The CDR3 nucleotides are TGTGCCAGCAGTTACCAGGGGCCCAACTATGGCTACACCTTC.

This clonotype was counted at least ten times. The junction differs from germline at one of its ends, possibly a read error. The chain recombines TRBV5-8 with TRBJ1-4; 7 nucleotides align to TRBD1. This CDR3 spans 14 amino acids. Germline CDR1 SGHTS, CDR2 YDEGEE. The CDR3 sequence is CASSLGRGSEKLLF. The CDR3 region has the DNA TGTGCCAGCAGCTTGGGCAGGGGGAGTGAAAAACTGCTTTTT.

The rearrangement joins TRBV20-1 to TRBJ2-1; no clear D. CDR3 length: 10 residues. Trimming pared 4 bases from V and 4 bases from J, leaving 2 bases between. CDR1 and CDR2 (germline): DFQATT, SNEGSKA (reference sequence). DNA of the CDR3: TGCAGTGCTAAGTACAATGAGCAGTTCTTC. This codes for CSAKYNEQFF.

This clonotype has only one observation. The CDR3: CASSLLQGDGTQYF. CDR3 DNA: TGTGCCAGCAGCTTGTTGCAGGGTGACGGAACCCAGTACTTC. The rearrangement uses TRBV7-9 and TRBJ2-5, with a tentative D call TRBD1 (5 bases). There are 14 residues in the CDR3. The V end lost 3 bases, the J end lost 8 bases, and 16 bases lay between the germline ends. Germline values: CDR1 SEHNR, CDR2 FQNEAQ (reference sequence).

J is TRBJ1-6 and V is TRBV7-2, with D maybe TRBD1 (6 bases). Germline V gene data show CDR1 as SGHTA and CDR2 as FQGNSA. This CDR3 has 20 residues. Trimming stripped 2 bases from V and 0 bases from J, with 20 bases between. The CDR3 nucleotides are TGTGCCAGCAGCTTATCGGGGGCAAGAGGCGTCGGCTCCTATAATTCACCCCTCCACTTT. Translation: CASSLSGARGVGSYNSPLHF.

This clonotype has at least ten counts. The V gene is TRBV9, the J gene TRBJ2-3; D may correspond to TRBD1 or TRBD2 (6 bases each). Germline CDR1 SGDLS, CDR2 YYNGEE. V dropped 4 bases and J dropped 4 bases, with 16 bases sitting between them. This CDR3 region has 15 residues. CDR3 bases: TGTGCCAGCAGCCCCACCTCCGGGGGCCCAGATACGCAGTATTTT. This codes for CASSPTSGGPDTQYF.

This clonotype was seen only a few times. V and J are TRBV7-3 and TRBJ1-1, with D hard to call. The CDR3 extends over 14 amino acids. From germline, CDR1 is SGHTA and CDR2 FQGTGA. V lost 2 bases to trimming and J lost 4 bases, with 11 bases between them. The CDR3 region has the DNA TGTGCCAGCAGCTTAGATCCGCTAGGCACTGAAGCTTTCTTT. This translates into CASSLDPLGTEAFF.